This is a list of T cell receptor beta chains from one sample in a study of blood T cell repertoires in COVID-19. Clones were sequenced by immunoSEQ multiplex PCR, and TCRdb holds only the in-frame ones, with some missing. The data contain about 210,000 clones, over 75% of them singletons. The sequencing sample was made of peripheral blood. These receptors came from a woman in her forties with acute or convalescent COVID-19. CDR3s include the opening cysteine and the closing phenylalanine or tryptophan. Fields, in order: J gene, D gene, V gene, clone size, CDR3 protein, CDR3 DNA. The D gene is left open where the match is weak. Rows give clone size only sometimes, using once, few, many, or a class for an expanded clone.

J: TRBJ2-2
D: .
V: TRBV3-1/TRBV3-2
size: .
CDR3: CASSPLRGGANTGELFF
DNA: TGTGCCAGCAGCCCTCTTAGGGGCGGGGCTAACACCGGGGAGCTGTTTTTT

J: TRBJ1-2
D: .
V: TRBV7-2
size: .
CDR3: CASSSSRANYGYTF
DNA: TGTGCCAGCAGCTCTAGCAGAGCTAACTATGGCTACACCTTC

J: TRBJ1-1
D: TRBD1
V: TRBV5-1
size: .
CDR3: CASSPDRGIRTEAFF
DNA: TGCGCCAGCAGCCCCGACAGGGGAATTAGGACTGAAGCTTTCTTT

J: TRBJ1-2
D: TRBD1
V: TRBV4-1
size: .
CDR3: CASSQEGQGYGYTF
DNA: TGCGCCAGCAGCCAAGAGGGACAGGGGTATGGCTACACCTTC

J: TRBJ1-2
D: .
V: TRBV27
size: .
CDR3: CASSLQGPYGYTF
DNA: TGTGCCAGCAGTTTACAGGGTCCCTATGGCTACACCTTC

J: TRBJ2-1
D: TRBD1
V: TRBV5-4
size: .
CDR3: CASSRTAGGTYEQFF
DNA: TGTGCCAGCAGCCGGACGGCAGGGGGCACGTATGAGCAGTTCTTC

J: TRBJ1-5
D: .
V: TRBV15
size: .
CDR3: CATTPGSGWNQPQHF
DNA: TGTGCCACCACCCCCGGGTCGGGGTGGAATCAGCCCCAGCATTTT

J: TRBJ1-4
D: TRBD1
V: TRBV19
size: .
CDR3: CAIRETGGELFF
DNA: TGTGCCATCCGGGAGACAGGGGGGGAACTGTTTTTT

J: TRBJ1-2
D: TRBD1
V: TRBV6-5
size: .
CDR3: CASSSSIGQASYGYTF
DNA: TGTGCCAGCAGTTCCTCGATTGGACAGGCTTCCTATGGCTACACCTTC

J: TRBJ2-3
D: TRBD2
V: TRBV6-4
size: .
CDR3: CASSATSGGSTDTQYF
DNA: TGTGCCAGCAGTGCCACTAGCGGGGGCAGCACAGATACGCAGTATTTT

J: TRBJ1-6
D: .
V: TRBV25-1
size: .
CDR3: CASSVASSYNSPLHF
DNA: TGTGCCAGCAGTGTAGCCAGCTCCTATAATTCACCCCTCCACTTT

J: TRBJ2-3
D: TRBD2
V: TRBV3-1/TRBV3-2
size: .
CDR3: CASSPLAVFHTDTQYF
DNA: TGTGCCAGCAGCCCCCTAGCGGTCTTTCACACAGATACGCAGTATTTT

J: TRBJ1-1
D: .
V: TRBV19
size: .
CDR3: CASTNEENTEAFF
DNA: TGTGCCAGTACCAACGAGGAAAACACTGAAGCTTTCTTT

J: TRBJ1-1
D: .
V: TRBV5-5
size: .
CDR3: CASSLEQGWGNTEAFF
DNA: TGTGCCAGCAGCTTAGAACAGGGATGGGGGAACACTGAAGCTTTCTTT

J: TRBJ1-3
D: .
V: TRBV14
size: .
CDR3: CASSQGVYLFPGNTIYF
DNA: TGTGCCAGCAGCCAGGGCGTCTACCTTTTTCCTGGAAACACCATATATTTT

J: TRBJ2-3
D: TRBD2
V: TRBV7-2
size: .
CDR3: CASSLTGGPLDTQYF
DNA: TGTGCCAGCAGCTTAACGGGGGGGCCTTTAGATACGCAGTATTTT

J: TRBJ2-2
D: TRBD2
V: TRBV28
size: once
CDR3: CASSFQRAGGTGELFF
DNA: TGTGCCAGCAGTTTTCAGAGGGCGGGGGGCACCGGGGAGCTGTTTTTT

J: TRBJ1-1
D: .
V: TRBV9
size: .
CDR3: CASSVGQGRNTEAFF
DNA: TGTGCCAGCAGCGTAGGGCAGGGGAGGAACACTGAAGCTTTCTTT

J: TRBJ1-1
D: .
V: TRBV19
size: .
CDR3: CASRREHMNTEAFF
DNA: TGTGCCAGTAGGCGGGAGCACATGAACACTGAAGCTTTCTTT

J: TRBJ1-1
D: TRBD1
V: TRBV5-6
size: .
CDR3: CASSIDRGLTEAFF
DNA: TGTGCCAGCAGCATAGACAGGGGGCTAACTGAAGCTTTCTTT

J: TRBJ2-6
D: TRBD2
V: TRBV7-9
size: .
CDR3: CASSPPGLPSSGANVLTF
DNA: TGTGCCAGCAGCCCGCCGGGACTACCTTCCTCTGGGGCCAACGTCCTGACTTTC

J: TRBJ1-2
D: .
V: TRBV5-4
size: once
CDR3: CASSLFSGSGYTF
DNA: TGTGCCAGCAGCTTGTTCAGTGGGAGTGGCTACACCTTC

J: TRBJ1-5
D: TRBD1
V: TRBV30
size: .
CDR3: CAWSTARGWDRGNQPQHF
DNA: TGTGCCTGGAGTACTGCCCGGGGGTGGGACAGGGGGAATCAGCCCCAGCATTTT

J: TRBJ2-6
D: .
V: TRBV19
size: .
CDR3: CASSMLIAGANVLTF
DNA: TGTGCCAGTAGTATGTTAATAGCTGGGGCCAACGTCCTGACTTTC

J: TRBJ1-2
D: .
V: TRBV2
size: .
CDR3: CASTPRQNYGYTF
DNA: TGTGCCAGCACCCCGCGGCAGAACTATGGCTACACCTTC

J: TRBJ1-1
D: .
V: TRBV18
size: .
CDR3: CASSIGQMNTEAFF
DNA: TGTGCCAGCTCAATAGGACAGATGAACACTGAAGCTTTCTTT

J: TRBJ1-2
D: .
V: TRBV4-1
size: .
CDR3: CASSPVVGATYGYTF
DNA: TGCGCCAGCAGCCCCGTCGTAGGGGCCACATATGGCTACACCTTC

J: TRBJ1-1
D: .
V: TRBV6-5
size: .
CDR3: CASSSQVQNTEAFF
DNA: TGTGCCAGCAGTTCCCAGGTTCAGAACACTGAAGCTTTCTTT

J: TRBJ2-6
D: .
V: TRBV14
size: .
CDR3: CASSQGQDASGANVLTF
DNA: TGTGCCAGCAGCCAAGGCCAGGATGCCTCTGGGGCCAACGTCCTGACTTTC

J: TRBJ1-6
D: .
V: TRBV11-3
size: once
CDR3: CASSLDSASPLHF
DNA: TGTGCCAGCAGCCTGGACAGTGCTTCACCCCTCCACTTT

J: TRBJ2-3
D: .
V: TRBV30
size: .
CDR3: CAWSVSAGALLSDTQYF
DNA: TGTGCCTGGAGTGTAAGTGCGGGGGCCCTGCTCTCAGATACGCAGTATTTT

J: TRBJ1-1
D: .
V: TRBV6-5
size: .
CDR3: CASSSGSGNAEAFF
DNA: TGTGCCAGCTCTTCAGGCTCTGGCAACGCTGAAGCTTTCTTT

J: TRBJ1-2
D: .
V: TRBV6-6
size: .
CDR3: CASSYSGRANYGYTF
DNA: TGTGCCAGCAGTTACTCTGGCAGGGCGAACTATGGCTACACCTTC

J: TRBJ2-3
D: TRBD2
V: TRBV14
size: .
CDR3: CASSQGIVRGLVSDTQYF
DNA: TGTGCCAGCAGCCAAGGGATAGTTCGGGGACTAGTATCAGATACGCAGTATTTT

J: TRBJ1-1
D: .
V: TRBV2
size: .
CDR3: CASSHNPVEAFF
DNA: TGTGCCAGCAGTCATAATCCGGTTGAAGCTTTCTTT

J: TRBJ1-4
D: TRBD1
V: TRBV30
size: .
CDR3: CAWRRQGRNEKLFF
DNA: TGTGCCTGGAGAAGACAGGGGCGGAATGAAAAACTGTTTTTT

J: TRBJ1-2
D: .
V: TRBV7-8
size: .
CDR3: CASSSGGGDGYTF
DNA: TGTGCCAGCAGCTCCGGGGGGGGCGATGGCTACACCTTC

J: TRBJ1-6
D: .
V: TRBV12-1
size: .
CDR3: CASSPVTGDGDSPLHF
DNA: TGTGCCAGCAGCCCCGTCACCGGGGATGGAGATTCACCCCTCCACTTT

J: TRBJ1-4
D: TRBD1
V: TRBV10-3
size: .
CDR3: CAISLGTGANEKLFF
DNA: TGTGCCATCAGTCTAGGGACAGGGGCTAATGAAAAACTGTTTTTT

J: TRBJ2-2
D: .
V: TRBV6-5
size: .
CDR3: CASRHRETGELFF
DNA: TGTGCCAGCAGGCACAGGGAAACCGGGGAGCTGTTTTTT

J: TRBJ1-1
D: .
V: TRBV7-2
size: once
CDR3: CASSDWTGTEAFF
DNA: TGTGCCAGCAGCGATTGGACTGGGACTGAAGCTTTCTTT

J: TRBJ1-1
D: TRBD1
V: TRBV5-1
size: .
CDR3: CASSVSGGPNTEAFF
DNA: TGCGCCAGCAGCGTATCAGGGGGCCCGAACACTGAAGCTTTCTTT

J: TRBJ1-6
D: .
V: TRBV6-5
size: .
CDR3: CASTPLAGFNSPLHF
DNA: TGTGCCAGCACTCCCCTGGCAGGGTTCAATTCACCCCTCCACTTT

J: TRBJ2-2
D: TRBD1
V: TRBV7-2
size: .
CDR3: CASSGRTGFGELFF
DNA: TGTGCCAGCAGCGGACGGACAGGGTTCGGGGAGCTGTTTTTT

J: TRBJ1-5
D: .
V: TRBV15
size: .
CDR3: CATTERQSNQPQHF
DNA: TGTGCCACCACAGAGCGACAGAGCAATCAGCCCCAGCATTTT

J: TRBJ1-1
D: .
V: TRBV15
size: .
CDR3: CATSRAGATNTEAFF
DNA: TGTGCCACCAGCAGAGCTGGGGCCACGAACACTGAAGCTTTCTTT

J: TRBJ2-3
D: .
V: TRBV19
size: .
CDR3: CASSRVFSTDTQYF
DNA: TGTGCCAGTAGCCGGGTTTTTAGCACAGATACGCAGTATTTT

J: TRBJ1-3
D: .
V: TRBV18
size: once
CDR3: CASSASLESSGNTIYF
DNA: TGTGCCAGCTCAGCATCCCTCGAGAGCTCTGGAAACACCATATATTTT

J: TRBJ1-1
D: .
V: TRBV19
size: .
CDR3: CASSIVSGITEAFF
DNA: TGTGCCAGTAGTATCGTCTCGGGGATAACTGAAGCTTTCTTT

J: TRBJ1-2
D: .
V: TRBV4-2
size: .
CDR3: CASSQTAIRNYGYTF
DNA: TGTGCCAGCAGCCAAACAGCAATACGGAACTATGGCTACACCTTC